A selection of T cell receptor beta chains follows, all from one sample in a study of T-cell memory formation after mild COVID-19. TCRdb reanalysed the 5' RACE reads using MiXCR and keeps one entry per CDR3 protein. The table has 250,000 to 300,000 distinct CDR3 sequences, 16% seen once. Material for sequencing was PBMCs or a T cell subset sorted from them (not recorded which). These TCRs come from a man aged 18 to 35 who had mild COVID-19 (a few samples of this study predate the infection). Cell type and time point are not known. Both conserved end residues are part of each CDR3. The order of the fields is V gene, J gene, clone size, D gene, CDR3 DNA, CDR3 protein. The D gene is left open where the match is weak. Where a row states a size, it is once, few, many or the class of an expanded clone; other rows omit it.

TRBV7-9	TRBJ1-5	NA	NA	TGTGCCAGCAGCTTACTTGTAAATCAGCCCCAGCATTTT	CASSLLVNQPQHF
TRBV10-3	TRBJ2-5	NA	NA	TGTGCCATCAGTGGGAGTGGTCCAGAGACCCAGTACTTC	CAISGSGPETQYF
TRBV6-6	TRBJ1-4	NA	NA	TGTGCCAGCAGTTACTCGAGTCCAGGGGAGAGCGAAAAACTGTTTTTT	CASSYSSPGESEKLFF
TRBV9	TRBJ2-1	NA	NA	TGTGCCAGCAGCGTGACAGGCCGGGACACAAATGAGCAGTTCTTC	CASSVTGRDTNEQFF
TRBV4-2	TRBJ1-1	NA	NA	TGTGCCAGCAGCAGACTAGGGGTCCAGGCGAACACTGAAGCTTTCTTT	CASSRLGVQANTEAFF
TRBV4-2	TRBJ2-1	NA	NA	TGTGCCAGCAGCCAGGGGACATCGGATACGGGCAATGAGCAGTTCTTC	CASSQGTSDTGNEQFF
TRBV3-1	TRBJ2-1	few	NA	TGTGCCAGCAGCAGTAGCCCCTCCTACAATGAGCAGTTCTTC	CASSSSPSYNEQFF
TRBV5-1	TRBJ2-3	many	NA	TGCGCCAGCAGCACACAGGGAACAGATACGCAGTATTTT	CASSTQGTDTQYF
TRBV27	TRBJ1-4	NA	NA	TGTGCCAGCAGTTTTCGGCGGCAGGCTCAGAATGAAAAACTGTTTTTT	CASSFRRQAQNEKLFF
TRBV4-3	TRBJ2-6	many	NA	TGCGCCAGCAGCCAGTTCTTAGGTACCGGGGCCAACGTCCTGACTTTC	CASSQFLGTGANVLTF
TRBV7-9	TRBJ1-2	NA	NA	TGTGCCAGCAGCAAAGGTCCGGGCGCCAACTATGGCTACACCTTC	CASSKGPGANYGYTF
TRBV20-1	TRBJ2-5	few	TRBD2	TGCAGTGCTCACTCGCCGGGGGGGCCTCAAGAGACCCAGTACTTC	CSAHSPGGPQETQYF
TRBV19	TRBJ2-2	few	NA	TGTGCCAGTTCGGCGGGCCCGGCCGGGGAGCTGTTTTTT	CASSAGPAGELFF
TRBV7-9	TRBJ2-7	NA	NA	TGTGCCAGCAGCTTAGATCCGCAGTCCTACGAGCAGTACTTC	CASSLDPQSYEQYF
TRBV4-1	TRBJ2-5	NA	TRBD2	TGCGCCAGCAGCCAAGACCCCGGGAGGTCAGAGACCCAGTACTTC	CASSQDPGRSETQYF
TRBV6-1	TRBJ1-1	few	NA	TGTGCCAGCAGTGTCTTACAGGGAGGCACTGAAGCTTTCTTT	CASSVLQGGTEAFF
TRBV7-9	TRBJ2-3	NA	NA	TGTGCCAGCAGCTTAGGGACGTCACGCACAGATACGCAGTATTTT	CASSLGTSRTDTQYF
TRBV6-1	TRBJ2-1	few	NA	TGTGCCAGCACGGGCCGCGGATTGAATGAGCAGTTCTTC	CASTGRGLNEQFF
TRBV7-9	TRBJ2-1	NA	TRBD2	TGTGCCAGCAGCGAGGGACTAGCGGGGCAGTTCTTC	CASSEGLAGQFF
TRBV11-3	TRBJ2-5	NA	NA	TGTGCCAGCAGTAAACGTTCGCAGGGAGAGACCCAGTACTTC	CASSKRSQGETQYF